This TCR beta chain was profiled in a study of graft-versus-host responses after intestinal transplantation (dated by TCRdb to the early 2020s). For the wider study: The transplants that recipients got were multivisceral, liver-intestinal, or isolated intestinal. Every recipient was given anti-thymocyte globulin induction, followed by around three years of maintenance tacrolimus and steroids. After intestinal transplantation, graft-versus-host and host-versus-graft alloreactive T cell clones were followed in the graft, circulation and bone marrow using bulk TCR-beta CDR3 sequencing. Alloreactive clones were identified by sequencing pre-transplant mixed lymphocyte reaction products and comparing these products with unstimulated pre-transplant donor and recipient T cells. The cohort enrolled roughly 25 intestinal transplant recipients including one retransplant, and a few patients lacking pretransplant specimens were excluded. A peak of at least 4% donor T cells among recipient peripheral blood mononuclear cells was the definition used for donor T cell macrochimerism. Samples from three later patients were sequenced in-house on an Illumina MiSeq with MiXCR processing rather than by the commercial service.

In the case of this clone: The antigen it recognizes is unknown. No quality values exist for individual bases; no much larger clone is one base distant.

For this chain, trimming is 5 bases at the V end and 5 bases at the J end, and the number of junction bases without a gene match is 7. The CDR3 runs 14 residues from the cysteine to the phenylalanine. Only the CDR3 DNA stays, 42 bases, in frame from base 1. Looking up the germline V gene (reference sequence) yields CDR1 MNHEY and CDR2 SMNVEV. The library was obtained by the immunoSEQ multiplex PCR assay. For most patients, genomic DNA was isolated using the Qiagen DNeasy Blood and Tissue Kit and was shipped frozen to Adaptive Biotechnologies for TCR sequencing. High-throughput TCR-beta CDR3 sequencing of genomic DNA from most patients was performed by Adaptive Biotechnologies. Per the source publication's procedure: TCR sequencing data for some 17 patients were retrieved from Adaptive's ImmunoSEQ software; three other patients were processed with MiXCR and VDJtools. To correct CD4 versus CD8 sorting errors, sequences present in both subsets at a frequency ratio below 5:1 were removed. CDR3 nucleotide sequences shared by donor and recipient were removed because the origin of these sequences could not be assigned. To be classed as alloreactive, a clone needed at least 2-fold expansion over unstimulated cells and a minimum CFSE-low frequency of 0.002% (template counts) or 0.001% (read counts). Clones were considered mappable if detected in sequenced pre-transplant spleen, lymph node, or MLR CFSE-low populations of the donor or recipient. The cumulative frequency of alloreactive clones was calculated as a percentage of all sequences, weighted by copy number. TCRdb retrieved this table from immuneACCESS and kept in-frame rearrangements only. Not all clones are present; in checked studies, unresolved V genes account for under half, and no reason is known for the remainder. That table gives V, J and clone size, and the DNA gave D and trimming. The sample data list approximately 90,000 clones, and 88% of these were observed just once. The ten largest clones take up more than 0.25% of the sample.

In light of the paper, this sample's time point label describes: cells obtained before transplantation from donor or recipient. CD3+CD4+ and CD3+CD8+ populations were FACS-sorted from unstimulated pre-transplant donor and recipient cells taken from spleen or lymph nodes. General study outcomes and caveats: Peak levels of circulating GvH clones were associated with declines in HvG clones early after transplant. Conclusions were limited by the relatively low number and heterogeneity of intestinal transplant patients. High GvH to HvG T cell clonal ratios were observed in the allografts of patients with donor T cell macrochimerism. GvH clones turned up in recipient bone marrow, with some appearing earlier in ileal mucosa or blood, a pattern consistent with an intestinal mucosal origin.

This clonotype was obtained from a human donor who was the organ donor for an intestinal transplant. The chain uses TRBV27 and TRBJ2-7, with 9 bases matching TRBD2. The specimen was unstimulated CD4+ T cells sorted from spleen or lymph node cells, collected before transplant. The nucleotide sequence is given as TGTGCCAGCAGTCCGGCGGGGGGGTTCCACGAGCAGTACTTC. Translated, this is CASSPAGGFHEQYF.